The rows below give T cell receptor beta chains drawn from one sample of a study of blood T cell repertoires in COVID-19. TCRdb's copy holds only in-frame clones and misses some; the assay was immunoSEQ multiplex PCR. The data hold tens of thousands of clones, with about three quarters observed a single time. The sequenced material came from peripheral blood. These receptors originate from a human donor with active or convalescent COVID-19. The donor label of this sample is uncertain. CDR3s include the opening cysteine and the closing phenylalanine or tryptophan.

>TRBV29-1
CSVEDSGRVGSYEQYF
>TRBV2
CASRMGQGAGNTIYF
>TRBV5-5
CASMDQGLSNQPQHF
>TRBV6-5
CASILTENTEAFF
>TRBV15
CATSRDLKGHQETQYF
>TRBV14
CASSLDYRGKQGPHSGNTIYF
>TRBV6-1
CASSDLWQVYLHF
>TRBV6-5
CASSPGSRADTQYF
>TRBV9
CASSVSQSGTGELFF
>TRBV7-2
CASSLDTTNEKLFF
>TRBV30
CASTSTGVGTNEKLFF
>TRBV7-3
CASSSVAGGPSLYF
>TRBV28
CASSPAGVIRRGTGPNSGNTIYF
>TRBV7-3
CASSVAGSYNEQFF
>TRBV3-1/TRBV3-2
CASSRTLAGGTGELFF
>TRBV7-9
CASSLELNTGELFF
>TRBV7-2
CASSLPPGGTDTQYF
>TRBV6-5
CASRARQGLNYGYTF
>TRBV7-3
CASSQRLSGPYNEQFF
>TRBV7-9
CASQTGRYEQYF
>TRBV29-1
CSVWAEQNTEAFF
>TRBV6-5
CASTQLALSSYEQYF
>TRBV9
CASSVNEGVVYEQYF
>TRBV10-2
CASTHGQGSDQPQHF
>TRBV19
CASSAPRGTIYF
>TRBV5-6
CASSLGQGNSPLHF
>TRBV30
CAWSVGAGTGGNQPQHF
>TRBV2
CASRARTGGSNQPQHF
>TRBV4-1
CASSQFANQPQHF
>TRBV30
CAWSQGQKNQPQHF
>TRBV7-7
CASSLGRLAGGTGELFF
>TRBV4-3
CASSQDRDSLYEQFF
>TRBV19
CASSNTLAGGSVQETQYF
>TRBV4-3
CASSQDRLAGDYEQYF
>TRBV19
CASSQGQGPFEQYF
>TRBV28
CATRGGAGVYEQYF
>TRBV5-4
CASSLVFLTEELNTEAFF
>TRBV30
CAWSVRENQPQHF
>TRBV6-5
CASSTGEWETQYF
>TRBV30
CAWSKLAGGYEQYF
>TRBV5-4
CASSSPGQGDYGYTF
>TRBV7-3
CASSLGGGVLNTEAFF
>TRBV14
CASSQDWDRVNTEAFF
>TRBV7-9
CASSLAGTGGLDEQYF